These 29 T cell receptor beta chains share one sample of origin, sequenced in a study of cytomegalovirus exposure and HLA in healthy donors. Data came from immunoSEQ multiplex PCR; TCRdb stores just in-frame clones and leaves some out. The repertoire consists of about 130,000 clones, with roughly 87% occurring once and the leading ten covering over 1%. Sample: PBMCs. These receptors all stem from a woman under 30 in good health and CMV-seronegative.

This chain connects TRBV27 to TRBJ2-4, with D perhaps matching TRBD1 (6 bases). CDR3 size: 16 residues. The germline V gene has CDR1 MNHEY and CDR2 SMNVEV (reference sequence). V lost 5 bases and J lost 8, with 22 bases in between. This chain's CDR3 is CASSPQPDRQRDIQYF. CDR3 sequence (DNA): TGTGCCAGCAGTCCTCAACCGGACAGACAGAGGGACATTCAGTACTTC.

The chain couples TRBV15 to TRBJ2-5, with TRBD2 as a possible D gene (7 bases). In germline, CDR1 is LNHNV, CDR2 YYDKDF (reference sequence). This CDR3 is 14 amino acids long. Deletions cut 3 bases from V and 1 base from J, with 9 bases between. The CDR3 bases are TGTGCCACCAGCAGGAGGGGGGGCCAAGAGACCCAGTACTTC. Protein: CATSRRGGQETQYF.

The V and J genes are TRBV6-5 and TRBJ2-7; D is perhaps TRBD2 (7 bases). The ends were cut back, 7 bases at V and 6 bases at J, with 22 bases in the middle. The CDR3 is 15 amino acids. Germline CDR1 and CDR2: MNHEY and SVGAGI. This CDR3 is CASTKGGGSGFEQYF. For the CDR3, the DNA is TGTGCCAGCACCAAAGGGGGGGGATCAGGGTTCGAGCAGTACTTC.

The V call is TRBV19, the J call TRBJ1-2; D perhaps matches TRBD1 (5 bases). Germline V gene lookup returns CDR1 LNHDA and CDR2 SQIVND (reference sequence). CDR3 length: 14 residues. Trimming removed 11 bases at V and 4 bases at J, with 20 bases between. The CDR3 coding sequence is TGTGCCGGGCGGGGCTATCTGAGCATCTATGGCTACACCTTC. Its translation is CAGRGYLSIYGYTF.

The rearrangement links TRBV2 to TRBJ1-6, with D possibly matching TRBD1 (5 bases). CDR1 and CDR2 from the germline V gene are SNHLY and FYNNEI. Trimming took off 9 bases at V and 10 bases at J, with 19 bases between the two ends. This CDR3 contains 14 residues. CDR3 in amino acids: CASKNGQGGSPLHF. The CDR3 region has the DNA TGTGCCAGTAAGAACGGGCAGGGAGGGTCACCCCTCCACTTT.

This clone has a single count. J is TRBJ1-2 and V is TRBV13, with 12 bases that match TRBD1. The CDR3 length is 16 residues. Germline CDR1 and CDR2: PRHDT and FYEKMQ (reference sequence). Germline trimming cut 2 bases from V and 5 bases from J; bases unmatched to any gene: 6. The DNA for the CDR3 is TGTGCCAGCAGCTTAAGGGGACAGGGGGCCGTATATGGCTACACCTTC. The encoded protein is CASSLRGQGAVYGYTF. Based on the CDR3 plus reference TRBV13 and TRBJ1-2, the full variable domain is AAGVIQSPRHLIKEKRETATLKCYPIPRHDTVYWYQQGPGQDPQFLISFYEKMQSDKGSIPDRFSAQQFSDYHSELNMSSLELGDSALYFCASSLRGQGAVYGYTFGSGTRLTVV.

This clone appeared once. The chain's CDR3 is CASRKGGLTDEQYF. Written as DNA, the CDR3 is TGTGCCAGCAGAAAGGGGGGGTTGACAGACGAGCAGTACTTC. This chain connects TRBV28 to TRBJ2-7, with a possible D match to TRBD2 (7 bases). Per germline, CDR1 MDHEN and CDR2 SYDVKM. Between the trimmed V and J ends, which lost 6 bases and 5 bases, there was a span of 17 bases. The CDR3 runs 14 residues.

The chain joins TRBV5-1 to TRBJ1-1; D remains unclear. The CDR3 is 13 residues long. Germline lookup yields CDR1 SGHRS and CDR2 YFSETQ. V lost 2 bases, J lost 4 bases, and 9 bases lay in between. The CDR3: CASSFGAGTEAFF. Written as DNA, the CDR3 is TGCGCCAGCAGCTTTGGTGCAGGCACTGAAGCTTTCTTT.

The chain combines TRBV18 with TRBJ2-7, with D uncertain. The V end lost 6 bases, the J end lost 0 bases, and 12 bases lay between the germline ends. CDR1 KGHSH and CDR2 LQKENI come from the germline V gene. CDR3 length equals 14 residues. CDR3 in amino acids: CASSPFEASYEQYF. CDR3 sequence (DNA): TGTGCCAGCTCTCCTTTTGAAGCCTCCTACGAGCAGTACTTC.

The rearrangement joins TRBV10-3 to TRBJ2-1; 10 bases fit TRBD2. Trimming at V came to 10 bases and at J to 2 bases, leaving 8 bases not matched to a gene. The CDR3 loop spans 15 amino acids. Per the germline V gene, CDR1 is ENHRY and CDR2 is SYGVKD. The CDR3 here is CATRAGGVTYNEQFF. The CDR3, as DNA: TGTGCCACCCGAGCGGGGGGGGTAACCTACAATGAGCAGTTCTTC.

The genes are TRBV10-1 and TRBJ2-5; TRBD2 might be the D (5 bases). The CDR3 totals 12 residues. Germline V gene lookup returns CDR1 WNHNN and CDR2 SYGVQD (reference sequence). V was pared by 5 bases and J by 5 bases, with 9 bases between. CDR3: CASSRTGETQYF. CDR3 in DNA: TGCGCCAGCAGTCGGACGGGGGAGACCCAGTACTTC.

This clone appeared a single time. The rearrangement joins TRBV6-5 to TRBJ2-1; TRBD2 is a possible D gene (6 bases). Trimming removed 10 bases from V and 1 base from J, with 14 bases in between. The germline V gene has CDR1 MNHEY and CDR2 SVGAGI. The CDR3 is made up of 14 amino acids. This CDR3 reads CATGWGRSYNEQFF. Here the CDR3 DNA reads TGTGCCACCGGTTGGGGGAGGTCCTACAATGAGCAGTTCTTC.

The CDR3 spells CASSRLGGGNGYTF. CDR3 sequence (DNA): TGTGCCAGCAGCCGTCTGGGGGGAGGCAATGGCTACACCTTC. This sequence joins TRBV5-6 and TRBJ1-2; possible D gene TRBD1, 5 bases. The V and J ends lost 4 bases and 6 bases respectively, with 16 bases between them. Germline values: CDR1 SGHDT, CDR2 YYEEEE. The CDR3 consists of 14 residues.

This clone showed up just once. The rearrangement joins TRBV5-1 to TRBJ2-5; the D gene is possibly TRBD1 (6 bases). Gene TRBJ2-7 matches the end of the DNA better, so the J call may be wrong. Germline V gene data show CDR1 as SGHRS and CDR2 as YFSETQ. This CDR3 is 16 amino acids long. The CDR3 DNA is TGCGCCAGCAGCTTCACAGGAATCACCGGACAGTACGAGCAGTACTTC. It encodes CASSFTGITGQYEQYF.

Worth noting for this clone: Other DNA variants within this sample encode the same CDR3. The V call is TRBV5-1, the J call TRBJ2-3; D possibly corresponds to TRBD1 (5 bases). Trimming removed 2 bases at V and 1 base at J, with 5 bases between. CDR3 size: 13 residues. Germline assignment: CDR1 SGHRS and CDR2 YFSETQ. Here the CDR3 DNA reads TGCGCCAGCAGCTTACAGGGCACAGATACGCAGTATTTT. Protein product: CASSLQGTDTQYF.

The chain combines TRBV6-5 with TRBJ1-2; D possibly corresponds to TRBD1 (6 bases). Germline CDR1 reads MNHEY; CDR2 reads SVGAGI. V lost 6 bases, J lost 8 bases, and 16 bases lay in between. This CDR3 spans 13 amino acids. DNA for the CDR3: TGTGCCAGCAGCAACAGACAGGCTGGCGGCTACACCTTC. Translated, it gives CASSNRQAGGYTF.

This chain joins TRBV18 and TRBJ2-3; TRBD2 might be the D (5 bases). This CDR3 is 14 amino acids long. Per the germline V gene, CDR1 is KGHSH and CDR2 is LQKENI. V dropped 4 bases and J dropped 4 bases, with 12 bases sitting between them. This CDR3 reads CASSRSGFADTQYF. In DNA, the CDR3 is TGTGCCAGCTCACGGTCGGGGTTCGCAGATACGCAGTATTTT.

This clone was counted once. The chain joins TRBV4-1 to TRBJ2-1, with D possibly matching TRBD2 (6 bases). V was shortened by 2 bases and J by 10 bases, with 21 bases between the two germline ends. The CDR3 runs 16 residues. In germline, CDR1 is MGHRA, CDR2 YSYEKL. The CDR3 spells CASSQPQVSQAGEQFF. The CDR3 nucleotides read TGCGCCAGCAGCCAACCTCAGGTCTCTCAGGCGGGGGAGCAGTTCTTC.

The chain is built from TRBV10-3 and TRBJ1-5; no reliable D call. With 0 bases removed from V and 7 bases from J, the gap between germline ends came to 13 bases. The CDR3 is 15 residues long. Germline V gene lookup returns CDR1 ENHRY and CDR2 SYGVKD. CDR3 loop: CAISESSGPEQPQHF. The CDR3 nucleotides read TGTGCCATCAGTGAGTCCAGCGGCCCGGAACAGCCCCAGCATTTT.

The rearrangement joins TRBV6-5 to TRBJ1-1; TRBD1 aligns across 7 bases. Germline trimming cut 6 bases from V and 6 bases from J; bases unmatched to any gene: 7. The CDR3 sequence is 13 residues long. Germline values: CDR1 MNHEY, CDR2 SVGAGI. CDR3 nucleotide sequence: TGTGCCAGCAGGGAAACAGGGGCTCCTGAAGCTTTCTTT. Amino acids: CASRETGAPEAFF.

The genes are TRBV19 and TRBJ2-7; TRBD1 matches at 7 bases. The CDR3 sequence is 12 residues long. Germline loops: CDR1 LNHDA, CDR2 SQIVND (reference sequence). Trimming removed 4 bases from V and 3 bases from J; junction bases left unmatched: 0. The CDR3 nucleotides are TGTGCCAGTAGTACAGGGGGCTACGAGCAGTACTTC. Translation gives CASSTGGYEQYF.

This chain uses TRBV27 with TRBJ1-5, with a tentative D call TRBD1 (6 bases). Germline V gives CDR1 MNHEY, CDR2 SMNVEV (reference sequence). The V gene lost 4 bases and the J gene lost 5 bases, with 18 bases spanning the gap. The CDR3 totals 16 residues. CDR3 amino acids: CASSSLPGGPYQPQHF. In DNA form, the CDR3 reads TGTGCCAGCAGTTCCCTGCCCGGGGGGCCCTATCAGCCCCAGCATTTT.

This chain uses TRBV14 with TRBJ1-1; tentatively, D is TRBD1 (6 bases). The CDR3 length is 15 residues. Germline V lookup: CDR1 SGHDN, CDR2 FVKESK. The V end was cut by 0 bases, the J end by 7 bases, with 15 bases between. This CDR3 is CASSQDRAGADEAFF. In DNA, the CDR3 is TGTGCCAGCAGCCAAGATCGCGCGGGGGCAGATGAAGCTTTCTTT.

This clone was recorded only once. This chain uses TRBV6-1 with TRBJ2-1; 10 nucleotides align to TRBD2. Trimming took 4 bases from V and 8 from J; bases not matched to a gene: 5. Looked up from germline, CDR1 is MNHNS and CDR2 is SASEGT. The CDR3 loop spans 14 amino acids. CDR3 sequence reads: CASSVSGGIHEQFF. In nucleotides, the CDR3 is TGTGCCAGCAGTGTTAGCGGGGGGATCCATGAGCAGTTCTTC.

This clone was seen a few times. This sequence joins TRBV10-2 and TRBJ2-1, with 8 bases that match TRBD2. Unmatched junction bases numbered 4, after V lost 5 bases and J lost 4 bases. Germline CDR1 is WSHSY and CDR2 is SAAADI. CDR3 length: 14 amino acids. The CDR3 sequence: CASSSLAEYNEQFF. CDR3 in DNA: TGCGCCAGCAGTTCACTAGCGGAATACAATGAGCAGTTCTTC.

CDR3 nucleotides: TGTGCCAGCAGTTACGCGGGTCCCACCGGGGAGCTGTTTTTT. Its protein is CASSYAGPTGELFF. The chain is built from TRBV6-5 and TRBJ2-2; weak D call: TRBD2 (5 bases). Germline loops: CDR1 MNHEY, CDR2 SVGAGI. V was shortened by 2 bases and J by 4 bases, with 8 bases between the two germline ends. The CDR3 length is 14 residues.

This clone was observed a single time. The CDR3 spells CASSDRTEEQFF. The CDR3 nucleotides are TGTGCCAGCAGTGATCGGACTGAGGAGCAGTTCTTC. V gene TRBV2 combines with J gene TRBJ2-1; TRBD2 is a possible D gene (5 bases). Germline V gives CDR1 SNHLY, CDR2 FYNNEI. This CDR3 contains 12 residues. V was cut by 3 bases and J by 10 bases, with 10 bases left in between.

V and J are TRBV29-1 and TRBJ1-5; no clear D gene. The germline gives CDR1 SQVTM, CDR2 ANQGSEA. V was trimmed by 3 bases and J by 6 bases, leaving 12 bases between them. The CDR3 contains 13 residues. The CDR3 reads CSVDRGLGQPQHF. The CDR3 DNA is TGCAGCGTTGATCGAGGACTGGGTCAGCCCCAGCATTTT.

V is TRBV7-9 and J is TRBJ1-1, with D tentatively TRBD1 (5 bases). Germline V gene lookup returns CDR1 SEHNR and CDR2 FQNEAQ (reference sequence). Between the trimmed V and J ends, which lost 5 bases and 1 base, there was a span of 17 bases. This CDR3 has 16 amino acids. Written as DNA, the CDR3 is TGTGCCAGCAGCCCAAAAGGACAACCCTGGAACACTGAAGCTTTCTTT. Its translation is CASSPKGQPWNTEAFF.